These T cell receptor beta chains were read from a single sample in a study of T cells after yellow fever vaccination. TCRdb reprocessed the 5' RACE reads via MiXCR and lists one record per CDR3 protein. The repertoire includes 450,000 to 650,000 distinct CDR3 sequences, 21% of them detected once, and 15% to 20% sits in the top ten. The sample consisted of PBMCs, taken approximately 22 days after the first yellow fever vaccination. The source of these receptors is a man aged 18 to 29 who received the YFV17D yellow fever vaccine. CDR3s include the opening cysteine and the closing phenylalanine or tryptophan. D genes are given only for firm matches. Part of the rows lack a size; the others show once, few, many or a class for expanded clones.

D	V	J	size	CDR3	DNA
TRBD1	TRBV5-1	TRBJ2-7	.	CASGQGATNYEQYF	TGCGCCAGCGGACAGGGCGCAACTAACTACGAGCAGTACTTC
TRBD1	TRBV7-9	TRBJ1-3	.	CASSLALGQGSGNTIYF	TGTGCCAGCAGCTTAGCACTGGGACAGGGCAGCGGAAACACCATATATTTT
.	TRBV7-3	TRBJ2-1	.	CASSLDGGTARNEQFF	TGTGCCAGCAGCTTAGATGGGGGAACAGCTCGCAATGAGCAGTTCTTC
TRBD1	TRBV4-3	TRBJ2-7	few	CASSQDLAGGYVREQYF	TGCGCCAGCAGCCAAGATCTAGCAGGGGGCTACGTTCGCGAGCAGTACTTC
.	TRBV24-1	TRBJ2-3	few	CATRGRGTDTQYF	TGTGCCACCAGGGGGCGGGGAACAGATACGCAGTATTTT
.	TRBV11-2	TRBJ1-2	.	CASSLARNVYGYTF	TGTGCCAGCAGCTTGGCGCGGAACGTCTATGGCTACACCTTC
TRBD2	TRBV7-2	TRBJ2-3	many	CASSPLAGISTDTQYF	TGTGCCAGCAGCCCGCTAGCGGGGATTAGCACAGATACGCAGTATTTT
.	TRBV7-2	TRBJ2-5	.	CASSPLQVYQETQYF	TGTGCCAGCAGCCCCCTACAAGTTTACCAAGAGACCCAGTACTTC
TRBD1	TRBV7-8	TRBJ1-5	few	CASSPRQGGFHQPQHF	TGTGCCAGCAGCCCCCGACAGGGCGGTTTTCATCAGCCCCAGCATTTT
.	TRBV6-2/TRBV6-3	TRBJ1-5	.	CVSSFLHGNQPQHF	TGTGTCAGCAGTTTCCTACACGGCAATCAGCCCCAGCATTTT
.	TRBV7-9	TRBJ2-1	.	CASSPQGPTYNEQFF	TGTGCCAGCAGCCCGCAGGGACCTACGTACAATGAGCAGTTCTTC